This T cell receptor beta chain is drawn from a study of blood T cell repertoires in COVID-19 (TCRdb year 2020). With respect to the entire study: Samples from collaborators originated in the United States, Italy and Spain and spanned both the acute and convalescent phases of COVID-19. The prospective study material was composed of cDNA or gDNA derived from T cells, B-cell-depleted T cells, or PBMCs. Subjects who had been exposed to COVID-19, were actively infected with it, or had recovered from it provided the deeply sampled blood TCRbeta repertoires that made up the dataset. The repertoires were released in a freely available public database meant as a resource for research on the immune response to SARS-CoV-2. The samples were drawn from the first 160 participants of the ongoing ImmuneRACE study and from 1,200 or so subjects provided by 6 global collaborators. Nearly every sample came with metadata listing a de-identified subject ID, COVID-19 status, age in years and sex. Where HLA class I and class II types were available, the types were taken from metadata supplied by the sample provider, not from assay-based typing. Study-wide conclusions, independent of this receptor: How much clinical and demographic metadata was included differed by source and by participant, and the metadata was provided uncurated.

Each collaborating institution followed its own protocols to collect whole blood in K2EDTA tubes. For TCRbeta analysis, collaborators shipped samples in one of three forms: frozen whole blood, isolated PBMCs, or DNA extracted from either of those sample types. The germline V gene supplies CDR1 MGHRA and CDR2 YSYEKL. At the junction V is shortened by 0 bases and J by 5 bases, with 13 bases in between. Reading from cysteine to phenylalanine, the CDR3 counts 15 amino acids. Only the CDR3 DNA stays, 45 bases, in frame from base 1. Concerning this clone: This receptor's antigen is unknown. Nothing much larger sits one base from this clone, and base qualities are not available.

TCRbeta CDR3 regions were amplified from genomic DNA by means of the immunoSEQ Assay, a bias-controlled multiplex PCR. From the authors' description of their analysis: The number of nucleated cells in each sample was estimated from the amplification of reference gene primers within the assay. To quantify the absolute abundance of each unique TCRbeta CDR3 rearrangement, sequence reads were collapsed and filtered. For each sample, productive Simpson clonality was calculated by taking the square root of Simpson's diversity index across productive rearrangements. TCRdb carries this immuneACCESS record with in-frame sequences only. Its versions omit some clonotypes, under half of them owing to an unresolved V gene in the studies checked, with the rest unexplained. V, J and clone size are taken as reported in that table, and D and trimming were inferred from the DNA itself. The sample records tens of thousands of clones, around four fifths of which are singletons. Of the sample, 5.3% falls within the top ten clones.

The sample consisted of peripheral blood. The TCR was taken from a man between 70 and 80 years old with acute or convalescent COVID-19. The chain couples TRBV4-1 to TRBJ1-2, and perhaps TRBD1 as D gene, on 5 matching bases. CDR3 protein: CASSQEGGGGYGYTF. In nucleotides, the sequence is TGCGCCAGCAGCCAAGAAGGCGGGGGAGGGTATGGCTACACCTTC.